The T cell receptor (beta chain) under discussion was sequenced for a study of blood T cell dynamics during melanoma immunotherapy. Study as a whole: Metastatic melanoma patients received first-line pembrolizumab or nivolumab plus ipilimumab.

Clones were sequenced by immunoSEQ multiplex PCR, and TCRdb holds only the in-frame ones, with some missing. The data contain about 28,000 clones, approximately 88% of them seen just once; the ten biggest clones take up 10%. Points on this clone: Its antigen is not identified.

Study-wide points: Unlike progressors, later disease-control patients had W3 repertoires gaining clonality or diversity.

Described time point: week 3, after first cycle of checkpoint inhibitor. Samples come from before therapy and from week 3 after the first blockade cycle. Prior systemic cancer therapy, immunosuppressant use and other active malignancies excluded patients. This CDR3 comprises 17 residues. J was trimmed by 3 bases and V by 5 bases; bases with no gene match: 11. The V gene's germline CDR1 is LNHDA and CDR2 SQIVND (reference sequence). This clonotype was obtained from a human donor with melanoma. The V gene is TRBV19, the J gene TRBJ2-2; TRBD2 agrees at 8 bases. The sequencing here drew on blood, taken from a patient treated with checkpoint blockade. The CDR3 DNA is TGTGCCAGTAGTGTAAAATCGGGGGGGAGTCACACCGGGGAGCTGTTTTTT. Translating gives CASSVKSGGSHTGELFF.